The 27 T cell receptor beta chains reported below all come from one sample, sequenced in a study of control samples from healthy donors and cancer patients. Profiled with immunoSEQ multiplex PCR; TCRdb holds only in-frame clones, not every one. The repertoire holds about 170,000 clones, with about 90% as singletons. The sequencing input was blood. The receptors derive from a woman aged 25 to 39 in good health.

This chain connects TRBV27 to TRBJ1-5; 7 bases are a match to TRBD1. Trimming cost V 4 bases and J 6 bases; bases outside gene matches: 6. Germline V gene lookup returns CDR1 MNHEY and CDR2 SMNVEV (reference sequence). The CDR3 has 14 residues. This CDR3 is CASSYRGSSQPQHF. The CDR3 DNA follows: TGTGCCAGCAGTTACAGGGGATCAAGTCAGCCCCAGCATTTT.

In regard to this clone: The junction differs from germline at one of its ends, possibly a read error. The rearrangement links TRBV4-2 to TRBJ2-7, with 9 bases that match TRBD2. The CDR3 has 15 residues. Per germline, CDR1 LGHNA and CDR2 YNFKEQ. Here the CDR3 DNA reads TGTGCCAGCAGCCAAGAGGGGACTAGCTCCTTCGAGCAGTACTTC. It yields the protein CASSQEGTSSFEQYF.

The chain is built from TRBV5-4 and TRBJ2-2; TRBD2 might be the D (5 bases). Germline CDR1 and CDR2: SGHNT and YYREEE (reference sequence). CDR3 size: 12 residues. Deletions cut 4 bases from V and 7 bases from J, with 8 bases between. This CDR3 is CASSPGYGELFF. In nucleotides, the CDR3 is TGTGCCAGCAGCCCGGGATACGGGGAGCTGTTTTTT. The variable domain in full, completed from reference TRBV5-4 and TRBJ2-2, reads ETGVTQSPTHLIKTRGQQVTLRCSSQSGHNTVSWYQQALGQGPQFIFQYYREEENGRGNFPPRFSGLQFPNYSSELNVNALELDDSALYLCASSPGYGELFFGEGSRLTVL.

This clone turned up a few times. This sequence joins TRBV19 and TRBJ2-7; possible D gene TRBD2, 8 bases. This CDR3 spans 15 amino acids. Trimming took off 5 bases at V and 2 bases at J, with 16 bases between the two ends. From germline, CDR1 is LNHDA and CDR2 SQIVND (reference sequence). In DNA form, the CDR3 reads TGTGCCAGTAGTGTAGCGGGACAGCCCACCTACGAGCAGTACTTC. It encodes CASSVAGQPTYEQYF.

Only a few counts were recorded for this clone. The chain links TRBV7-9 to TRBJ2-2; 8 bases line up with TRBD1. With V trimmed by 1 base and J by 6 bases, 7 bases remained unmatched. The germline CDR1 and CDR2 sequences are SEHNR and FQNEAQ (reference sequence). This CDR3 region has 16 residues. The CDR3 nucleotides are TGTGCCAGCAGCTTAGACCTACAGGGGGACCCCGGGGAGCTGTTTTTT. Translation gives CASSLDLQGDPGELFF.

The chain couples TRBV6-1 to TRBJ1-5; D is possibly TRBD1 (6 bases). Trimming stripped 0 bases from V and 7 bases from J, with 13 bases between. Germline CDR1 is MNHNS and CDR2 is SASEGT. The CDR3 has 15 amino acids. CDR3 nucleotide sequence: TGTGCCAGCAGTGAAGCTGAAGGGGGTGGACAGCCCCAGCATTTT. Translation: CASSEAEGGGQPQHF.

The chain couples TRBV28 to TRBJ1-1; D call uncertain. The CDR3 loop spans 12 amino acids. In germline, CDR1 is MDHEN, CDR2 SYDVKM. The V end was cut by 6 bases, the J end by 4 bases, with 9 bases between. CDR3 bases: TGTGCCAGCAGGGGTGAGAGCACTGAAGCTTTCTTT. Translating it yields CASRGESTEAFF. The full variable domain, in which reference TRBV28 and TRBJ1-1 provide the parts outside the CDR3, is DVKVTQSSRYLVKRTGEKVFLECVQDMDHENMFWYRQDPGLGLRLIYFSYDVKMKEKGDIPEGYSVSREKKERFSLILESASTNQTSMYLCASRGESTEAFFGQGTRLTVV.

The CDR3 loop is CASSLTTGGSIYEQYF. The CDR3 coding sequence is TGCGCCAGCAGCCTCACCACCGGGGGTAGCATCTACGAGCAGTACTTC. V gene TRBV4-1 combines with J gene TRBJ2-7; possible D gene TRBD2, 6 bases. V dropped 4 bases and J dropped 3 bases, with 19 bases sitting between them. CDR3 size: 16 residues. Germline V gene data show CDR1 as MGHRA and CDR2 as YSYEKL.

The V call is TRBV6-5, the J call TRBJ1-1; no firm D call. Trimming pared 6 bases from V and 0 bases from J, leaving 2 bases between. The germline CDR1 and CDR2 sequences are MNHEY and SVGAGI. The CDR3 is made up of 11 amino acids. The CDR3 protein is CASRMNTEAFF. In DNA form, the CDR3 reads TGTGCCAGCAGAATGAACACTGAAGCTTTCTTT.

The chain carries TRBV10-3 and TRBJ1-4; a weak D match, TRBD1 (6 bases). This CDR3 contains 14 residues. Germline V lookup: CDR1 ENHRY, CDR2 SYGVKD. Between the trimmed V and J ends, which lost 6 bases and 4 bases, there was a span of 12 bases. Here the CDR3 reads CAIRRGGSNEKLFF. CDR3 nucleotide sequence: TGTGCCATCAGGAGGGGGGGAAGTAATGAAAAACTGTTTTTT.

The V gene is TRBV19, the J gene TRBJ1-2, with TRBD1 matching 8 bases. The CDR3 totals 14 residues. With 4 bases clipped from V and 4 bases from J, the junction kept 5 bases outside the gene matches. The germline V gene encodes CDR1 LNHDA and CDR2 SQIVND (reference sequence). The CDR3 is CASSTTGVRYGYTF. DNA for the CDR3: TGTGCCAGTAGTACGACAGGGGTTCGCTATGGCTACACCTTC.

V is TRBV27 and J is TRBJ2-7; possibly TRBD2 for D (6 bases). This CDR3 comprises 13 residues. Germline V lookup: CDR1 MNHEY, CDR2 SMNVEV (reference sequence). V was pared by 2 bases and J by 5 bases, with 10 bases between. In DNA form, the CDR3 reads TGTGCCAGCAGTTTAGGAGGGTCTGACGAGCAGTACTTC. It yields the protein CASSLGGSDEQYF.

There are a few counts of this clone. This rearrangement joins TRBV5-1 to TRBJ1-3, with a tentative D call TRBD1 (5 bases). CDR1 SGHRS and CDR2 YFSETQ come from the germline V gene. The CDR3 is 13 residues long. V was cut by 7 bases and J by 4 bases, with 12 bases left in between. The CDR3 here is CASSRDHGNTIYF. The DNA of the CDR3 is TGCGCCAGCTCAAGGGACCACGGAAACACCATATATTTT.

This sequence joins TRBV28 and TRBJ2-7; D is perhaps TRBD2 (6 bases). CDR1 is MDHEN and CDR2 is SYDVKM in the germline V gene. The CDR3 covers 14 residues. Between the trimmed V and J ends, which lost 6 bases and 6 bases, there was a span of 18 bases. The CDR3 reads CASRELVGSAEQYF. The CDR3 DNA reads TGTGCCAGCAGGGAACTAGTCGGGAGTGCCGAGCAGTACTTC.

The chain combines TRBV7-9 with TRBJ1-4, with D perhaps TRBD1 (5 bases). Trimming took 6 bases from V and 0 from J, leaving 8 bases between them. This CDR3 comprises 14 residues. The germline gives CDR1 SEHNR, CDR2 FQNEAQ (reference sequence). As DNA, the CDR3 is TGTGCCAGCAGAGACAGTGCAACTAATGAAAAACTGTTTTTT. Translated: CASRDSATNEKLFF.

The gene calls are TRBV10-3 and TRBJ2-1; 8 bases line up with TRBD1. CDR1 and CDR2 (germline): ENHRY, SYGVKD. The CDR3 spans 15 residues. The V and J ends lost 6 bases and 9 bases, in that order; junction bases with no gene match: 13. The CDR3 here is CAIRGTGGPRGEQFF. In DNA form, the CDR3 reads TGTGCCATCAGGGGGACAGGAGGGCCCAGGGGTGAGCAGTTCTTC.

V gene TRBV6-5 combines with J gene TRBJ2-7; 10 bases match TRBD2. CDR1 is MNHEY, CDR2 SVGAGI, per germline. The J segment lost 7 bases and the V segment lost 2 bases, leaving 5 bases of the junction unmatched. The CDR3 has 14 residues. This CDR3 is CASSYGISGREQYF. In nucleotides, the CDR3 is TGTGCCAGCAGTTACGGGATTAGCGGGAGGGAGCAGTACTTC.

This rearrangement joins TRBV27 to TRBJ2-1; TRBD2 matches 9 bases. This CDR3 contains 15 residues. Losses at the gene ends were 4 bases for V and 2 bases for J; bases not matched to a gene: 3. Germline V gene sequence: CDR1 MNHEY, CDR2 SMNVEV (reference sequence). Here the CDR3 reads CASSYSGSAYNEQFF. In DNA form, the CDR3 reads TGTGCCAGCAGTTATAGCGGGAGTGCCTACAATGAGCAGTTCTTC.

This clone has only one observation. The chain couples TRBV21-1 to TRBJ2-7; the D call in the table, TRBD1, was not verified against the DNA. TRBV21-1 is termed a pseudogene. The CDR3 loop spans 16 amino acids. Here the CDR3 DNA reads TGTGCCAGCAGCAACGTGGACAGGGGGTACTCCTACGAGCAGTACGTC. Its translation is CASSNVDRGYSYEQYV.

The CDR3 DNA is TGTGCCAGCAGGGCCCACCTGGGGGGTGAGCAGTTCTTC. Amino acid sequence: CASRAHLGGEQFF. The genes are TRBV6-5 and TRBJ2-1, with D maybe TRBD2 (6 bases). With 6 bases removed from V and 9 bases from J, the gap between germline ends came to 15 bases. CDR3 length equals 13 residues. Germline V gene lookup returns CDR1 MNHEY and CDR2 SVGAGI.

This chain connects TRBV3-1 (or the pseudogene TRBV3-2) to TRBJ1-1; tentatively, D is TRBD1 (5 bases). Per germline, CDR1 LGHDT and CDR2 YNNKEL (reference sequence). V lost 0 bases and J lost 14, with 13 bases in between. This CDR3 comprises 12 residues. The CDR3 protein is CASSQESGSAFF. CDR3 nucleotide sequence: TGTGCCAGCAGCCAAGAGTCAGGGTCGGCGTTCTTT.

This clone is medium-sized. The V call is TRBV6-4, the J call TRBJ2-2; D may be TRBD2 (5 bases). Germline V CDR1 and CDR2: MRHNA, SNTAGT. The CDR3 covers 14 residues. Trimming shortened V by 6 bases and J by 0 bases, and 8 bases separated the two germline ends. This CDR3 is CASSLGTNTGELFF. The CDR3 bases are TGTGCCAGCAGCCTCGGGACGAACACCGGGGAGCTGTTTTTT.

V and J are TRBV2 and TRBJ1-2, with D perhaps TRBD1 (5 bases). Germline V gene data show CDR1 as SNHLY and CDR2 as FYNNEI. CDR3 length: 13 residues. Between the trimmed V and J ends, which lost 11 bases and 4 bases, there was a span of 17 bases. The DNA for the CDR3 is TGTGCCGGGGGGAGTGAGTCGGGCTATGGCTACACCTTC. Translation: CAGGSESGYGYTF.

The CDR3, as DNA: TGTGCCAGCAGCCCCCGGCGGGGGCCCCTTCAAGAGACCCAGTACTTC. Translation gives CASSPRRGPLQETQYF. The genes are TRBV3-1 (or the pseudogene TRBV3-2) and TRBJ2-5, with D possibly matching TRBD2 (7 bases). Per the germline V gene, CDR1 is LGHDT and CDR2 is YNNKEL (reference sequence). Trimming removed 4 bases from V and 2 bases from J, with 17 bases in between. CDR3 length equals 16 residues.

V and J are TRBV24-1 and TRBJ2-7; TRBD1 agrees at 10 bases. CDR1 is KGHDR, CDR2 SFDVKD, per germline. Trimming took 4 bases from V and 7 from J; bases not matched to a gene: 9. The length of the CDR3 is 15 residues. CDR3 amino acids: CATSESGTGVLEQYF. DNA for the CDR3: TGTGCCACCAGTGAGTCCGGGACAGGGGTCTTGGAGCAGTACTTC.

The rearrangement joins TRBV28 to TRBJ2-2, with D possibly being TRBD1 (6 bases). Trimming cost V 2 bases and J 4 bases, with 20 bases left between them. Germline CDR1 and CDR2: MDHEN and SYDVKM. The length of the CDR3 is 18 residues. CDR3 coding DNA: TGTGCCAGCAGTTTAATCAGTTCGGGGCAGGGGAGCACCGGGGAGCTGTTTTTT. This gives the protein CASSLISSGQGSTGELFF.

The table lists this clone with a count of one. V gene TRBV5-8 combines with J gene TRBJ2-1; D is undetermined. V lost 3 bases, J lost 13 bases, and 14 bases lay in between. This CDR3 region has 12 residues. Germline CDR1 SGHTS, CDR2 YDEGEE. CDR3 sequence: CASSSYSLYQFF. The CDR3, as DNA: TGTGCCAGCAGCTCATATAGTCTGTACCAGTTCTTC.